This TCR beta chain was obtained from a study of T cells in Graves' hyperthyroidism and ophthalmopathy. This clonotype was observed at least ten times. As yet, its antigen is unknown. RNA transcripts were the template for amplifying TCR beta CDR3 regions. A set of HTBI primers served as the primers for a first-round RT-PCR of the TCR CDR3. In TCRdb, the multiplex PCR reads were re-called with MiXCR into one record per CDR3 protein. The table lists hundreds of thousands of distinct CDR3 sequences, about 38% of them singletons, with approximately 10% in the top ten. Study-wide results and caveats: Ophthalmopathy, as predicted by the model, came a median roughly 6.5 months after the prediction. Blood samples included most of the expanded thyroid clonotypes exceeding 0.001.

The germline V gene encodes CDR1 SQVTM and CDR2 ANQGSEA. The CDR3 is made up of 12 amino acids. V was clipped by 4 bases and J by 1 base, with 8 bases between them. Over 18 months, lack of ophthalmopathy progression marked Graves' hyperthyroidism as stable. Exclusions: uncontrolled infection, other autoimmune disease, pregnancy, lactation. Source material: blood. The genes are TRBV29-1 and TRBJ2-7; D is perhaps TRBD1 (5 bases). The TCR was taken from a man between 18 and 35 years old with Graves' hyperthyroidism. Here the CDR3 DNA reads TGCAGCGTTGGCGGACAATCCTACGAGCAGTACTTC. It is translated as CSVGGQSYEQYF.